This record concerns one TCR beta chain sequence. What it binds is unknown. The germline V gene has CDR1 SGHTA and CDR2 FQGNSA. Germline trimming cut 6 bases from V and 9 bases from J; bases unmatched to any gene: 16. This CDR3 region has 18 residues. These data belong to a study of cytomegalovirus exposure and HLA in healthy donors. In nominal health when sampled, donors likely had unrecorded immune exposures nonetheless. Whole-study results and caveats: A later analysis showed that HLA-associated TCR beta chains had undergone more clonal expansion than equally common others.

PCR was performed using 60 Vbeta and 13 Jbeta primers. Clones were sequenced by immunoSEQ multiplex PCR, and TCRdb holds only the in-frame ones, with some missing. The sample contains under 200,000 clones, approximately 88% of which appear only once. The chain employs TRBV7-2 and TRBJ2-1; 14 bases map to TRBD2. The receptor was derived from a woman aged 45 to 65 in good health and CMV-seropositive. The sample comprised PBMCs. DNA for the CDR3: TGTGCCAGCAGTATAGCCCGACTAGCGGGGGGGGATCGGGGTGAGCAGTTCTTC. This sequence encodes CASSIARLAGGDRGEQFF.